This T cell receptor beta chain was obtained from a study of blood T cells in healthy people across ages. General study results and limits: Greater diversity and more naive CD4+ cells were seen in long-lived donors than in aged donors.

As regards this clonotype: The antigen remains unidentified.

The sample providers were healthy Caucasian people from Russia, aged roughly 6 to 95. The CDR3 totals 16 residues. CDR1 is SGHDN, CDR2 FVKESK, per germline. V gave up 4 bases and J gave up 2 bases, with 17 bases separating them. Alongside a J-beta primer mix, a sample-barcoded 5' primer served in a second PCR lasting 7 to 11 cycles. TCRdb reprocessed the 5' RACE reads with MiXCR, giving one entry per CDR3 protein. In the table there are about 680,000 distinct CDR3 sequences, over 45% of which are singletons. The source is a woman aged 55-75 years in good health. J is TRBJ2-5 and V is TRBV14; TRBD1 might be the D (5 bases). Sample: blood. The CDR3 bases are TGTGCCAGCAGCCCCCTTGACCAGGGTCAACAAGAGACCCAGTACTTC. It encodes CASSPLDQGQQETQYF.